The T cell receptor (beta chain) described here comes from a study of shared clonotypes between healthy human individuals. Study context: Each donor's CD4 naive and CD4 memory cells filled three plates apiece, CD8 naive two, and CD8 memory one. Study conclusions and caveats: The study found approximately 5% of naive CD4 clonotypes shared across a few donors.

The CDR3 loop spans 16 amino acids. In germline, CDR1 is SGHAT, CDR2 FQDESV (reference sequence). Losses at the gene ends were 4 bases for V and 7 bases for J; bases not matched to a gene: 6. Positively selected for CCR7, the CD45RO-negative cells used as naive CD8 cells excluded terminally differentiated effector memory CD45RA+ cells. Of note for this clone: Antigen: not known.

Authors' methods: There were no quality scores in the junction-only immunoSEQ sequences, so filtering differed. Sequencing used immunoSEQ multiplex PCR; TCRdb keeps in-frame clones, though not all of them. V and J calls and clone size are given by that table; D and trimming were obtained from the DNA. The sample contains a few million clones, 85% to 95% of which appear only once. The chain uses TRBV11-1 and TRBJ2-1, with 14 bases that match TRBD2. The specimen was naive CD8+ T cells from PBMCs. The TCR comes from a man between 18 and 29 years old in good health. Some clones in this sample may be carry-over from other donors' samples. The CDR3, as DNA: TGTGCCAGCAGCTGGGGACTAGCGGGAGCCAAGAATGAGCAGTTCTTC. This codes for CASSWGLAGAKNEQFF.